What follows is one TCR beta chain and its context. The antigen it recognizes is unknown. No much larger clone is present one base from it, and per-base qualities are unavailable. Whole blood was collected in K2EDTA tubes by collaborating institutions according to the institutions' own protocols. For TCRbeta analysis, collaborators shipped samples in one of three forms: frozen whole blood, isolated PBMCs, or DNA extracted from either of those sample types. The entry originates in a study of blood T cell repertoires in COVID-19 (dated by TCRdb to 2020 to 2021). Regarding the complete study: Samples from collaborators originated in the United States, Italy and Spain and spanned both the acute and convalescent phases of COVID-19. The material from the prospective study consisted of cDNA or gDNA derived from T cells, B-cell-depleted T cells, or PBMCs. Deeply sampled blood TCRbeta repertoires from subjects exposed to, actively infected with, or recovered from COVID-19 were included in the dataset. The sample metadata nearly always contained a de-identified subject ID, COVID-19 status, age in years and sex. A freely available public database, intended as a resource for researchers studying the immune response to SARS-CoV-2, is where the repertoires were released. Where HLA class I and class II types were available, the types were taken from metadata supplied by the sample provider, not from assay-based typing. The samples were drawn from two sources: the first 160 participants of the ongoing ImmuneRACE study, and 1,000 to 1,500 subjects contributed by 6 global collaborators.

TCRbeta CDR3 regions were amplified from genomic DNA using the immunoSEQ Assay, a bias-controlled multiplex PCR. The study's own analysis went as follows. Within the assay, amplification of reference gene primers was used to estimate how many nucleated cells each sample contained. Sequence reads were collapsed and filtered to measure the absolute abundance of every unique TCRbeta CDR3 rearrangement. Productive Simpson clonality was computed per sample as the square root of Simpson's diversity index over productive rearrangements. What TCRdb holds here is the immuneACCESS table cut down to in-frame rearrangements. Part of the clones is not present; checked against another copy, under half of the missing clones reflect an unresolved V gene, and the others are unexplained. V and J calls plus clone size are reproduced from that table; the DNA served to infer D and trimming. This sample gives about 49,000 clones in total; 55% to 70% of them show up just once. The ten biggest clones cover about 9% of the sample.

Per the germline V gene, MGHRA is the CDR1 and YSYEKL is the CDR2. The CDR3 holds 14 amino acids from the cysteine to the phenylalanine. Just CDR3 DNA is preserved here, 42 bases in frame from base 1. The germline ends are 12 bases apart after V is trimmed by 0 bases and J by 9 bases. Study-wide conclusions, independent of this receptor: How much clinical and demographic metadata was included differed by source and by participant, and the metadata was provided uncurated.

The chain was built from TRBV4-1 and TRBJ1-5; matching of 5 bases hints at TRBD1 as the D gene. Sequencing used peripheral blood. The sequence was obtained from a woman in her seventies with acute or convalescent COVID-19. The DNA reads as follows: TGCGCCAGCAGCCAAGAAGGAGGGGACCGGCCCCAGCATTTT. Its coded protein is CASSQEGGDRPQHF.